This TCR beta chain was captured by sequencing in a study of T cell clonotyping in hematopoietic cell transplantation. The data were produced by immunoSEQ multiplex PCR, yet TCRdb's version contains in-frame clones alone and is incomplete. The sample shows approximately 70,000 clones, around 94% of them seen only once. Germline CDR1 and CDR2: SGHTA and FQGNSA. V lost 5 bases and J lost 10; bases outside the gene matches: 8. This CDR3 is built from 14 residues. Specimen: peripheral blood mononuclear cells. This sequence joins TRBV7-2 and TRBJ2-1; 10 nucleotides line up with TRBD2. This clonotype was obtained from a man aged 50-60 years in good health. Some clones in this sample may be carry-over from other donors' samples. The CDR3 nucleotides read TGTGCCAGCAGCCGCGGACTAGCGGTACTGGAGCAGTTCTTC. Translated: CASSRGLAVLEQFF. Drawing the rest from reference TRBV7-2 and TRBJ2-1, the complete variable domain is GAGVSQSPSNKVTEKGKDVELRCDPISGHTALYWYRQSLGQGLEFLIYFQGNSAPDKSGLPSDRFSAERTGGSVSTLTIQRTQQEDSAVYLCASSRGLAVLEQFFGPGTRLTVL.